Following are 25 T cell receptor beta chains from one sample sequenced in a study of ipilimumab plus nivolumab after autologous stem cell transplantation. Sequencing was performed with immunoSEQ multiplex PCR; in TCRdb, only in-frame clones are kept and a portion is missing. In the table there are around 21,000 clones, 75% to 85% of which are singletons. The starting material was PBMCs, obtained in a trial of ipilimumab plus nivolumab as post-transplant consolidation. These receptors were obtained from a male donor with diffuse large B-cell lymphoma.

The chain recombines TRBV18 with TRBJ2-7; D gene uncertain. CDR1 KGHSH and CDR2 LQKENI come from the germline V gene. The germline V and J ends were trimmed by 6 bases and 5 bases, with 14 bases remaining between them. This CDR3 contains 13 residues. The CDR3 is CASSPAPGHEQYF. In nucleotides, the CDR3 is TGTGCCAGCTCCCCCGCCCCGGGCCACGAGCAGTACTTC.

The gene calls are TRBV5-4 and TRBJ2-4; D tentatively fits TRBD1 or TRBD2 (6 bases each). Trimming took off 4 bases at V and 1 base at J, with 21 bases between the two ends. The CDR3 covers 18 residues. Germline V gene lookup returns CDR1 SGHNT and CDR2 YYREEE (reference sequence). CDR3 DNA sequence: TGTGCCAGCAGCCCAAACGGGGGCTCAGGGTGGGCCAAAAACATTCAGTACTTC. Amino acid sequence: CASSPNGGSGWAKNIQYF.

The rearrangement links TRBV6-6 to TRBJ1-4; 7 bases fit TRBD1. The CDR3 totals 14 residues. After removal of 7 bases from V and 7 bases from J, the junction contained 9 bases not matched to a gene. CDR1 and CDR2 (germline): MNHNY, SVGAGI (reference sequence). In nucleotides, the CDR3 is TGTGCCAGCACCGCCGGGACAGAGAGTGAAAAACTGTTTTTT. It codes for CASTAGTESEKLFF.

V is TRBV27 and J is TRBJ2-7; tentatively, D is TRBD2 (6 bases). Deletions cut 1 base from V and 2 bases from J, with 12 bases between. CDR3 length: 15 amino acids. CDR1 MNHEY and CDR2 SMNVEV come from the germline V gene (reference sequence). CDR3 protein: CASSLYAGIPYEQYF. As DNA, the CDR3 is TGTGCCAGCAGTTTATACGCGGGGATCCCCTACGAGCAGTACTTC.

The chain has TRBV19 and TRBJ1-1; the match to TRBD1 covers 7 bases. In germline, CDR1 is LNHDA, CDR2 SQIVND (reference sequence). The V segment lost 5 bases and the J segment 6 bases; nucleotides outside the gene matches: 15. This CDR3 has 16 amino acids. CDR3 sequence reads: CASSLADFGQVSEAFF. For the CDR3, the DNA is TGTGCCAGTAGTCTCGCCGATTTCGGACAGGTGTCTGAAGCTTTCTTT.

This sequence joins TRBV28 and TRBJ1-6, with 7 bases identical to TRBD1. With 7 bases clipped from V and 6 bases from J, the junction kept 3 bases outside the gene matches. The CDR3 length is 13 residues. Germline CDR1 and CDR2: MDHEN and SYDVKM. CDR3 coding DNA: TGTGCCAGCAAGGGACAGATTAATTCACCCCTCCACTTT. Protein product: CASKGQINSPLHF. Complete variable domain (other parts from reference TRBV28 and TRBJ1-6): DVKVTQSSRYLVKRTGEKVFLECVQDMDHENMFWYRQDPGLGLRLIYFSYDVKMKEKGDIPEGYSVSREKKERFSLILESASTNQTSMYLCASKGQINSPLHFGNGTRLTVT.

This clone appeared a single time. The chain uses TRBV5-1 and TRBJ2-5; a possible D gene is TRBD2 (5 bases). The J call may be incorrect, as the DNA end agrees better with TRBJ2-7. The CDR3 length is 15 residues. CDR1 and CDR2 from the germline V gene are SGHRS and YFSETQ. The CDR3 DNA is TGCGCCAGCAGCCTGAGCGGCGGACCCTCCTACGAGCAGTACTTC. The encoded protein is CASSLSGGPSYEQYF.

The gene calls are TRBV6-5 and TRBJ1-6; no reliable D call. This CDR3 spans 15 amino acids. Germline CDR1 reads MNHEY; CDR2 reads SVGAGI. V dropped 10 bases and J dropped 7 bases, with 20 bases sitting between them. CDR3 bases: TGTGCCACCGGGATTGCACCTGTAGGAAATTCACCCCTCCACTTT. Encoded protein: CATGIAPVGNSPLHF.

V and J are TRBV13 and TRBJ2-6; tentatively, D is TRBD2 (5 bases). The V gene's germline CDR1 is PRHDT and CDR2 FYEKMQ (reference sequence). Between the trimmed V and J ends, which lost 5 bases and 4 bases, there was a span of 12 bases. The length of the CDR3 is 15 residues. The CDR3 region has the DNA TGTGCCAGCAGCATCAGGACGGGGGGGGCCAACGTCCTGACTTTC. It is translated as CASSIRTGGANVLTF.

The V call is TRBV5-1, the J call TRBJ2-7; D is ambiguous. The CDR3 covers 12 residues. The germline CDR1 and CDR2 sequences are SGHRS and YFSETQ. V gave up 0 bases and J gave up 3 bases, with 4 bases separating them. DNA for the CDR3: TGCGCCAGCAGCTTGGACAACTACGAGCAGTACTTC. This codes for CASSLDNYEQYF. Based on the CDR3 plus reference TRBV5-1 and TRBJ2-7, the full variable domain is KAGVTQTPRYLIKTRGQQVTLSCSPISGHRSVSWYQQTPGQGLQFLFEYFSETQRNKGNFPGRFSGRQFSNSRSEMNVSTLELGDSALYLCASSLDNYEQYFGPGTRLTVT.

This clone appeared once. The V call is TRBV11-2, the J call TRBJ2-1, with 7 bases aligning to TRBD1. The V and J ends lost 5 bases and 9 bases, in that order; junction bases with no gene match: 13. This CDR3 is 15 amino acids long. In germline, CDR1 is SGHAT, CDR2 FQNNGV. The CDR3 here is CASSPGGLMTGEQFF. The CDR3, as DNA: TGTGCCAGCAGCCCAGGGGGTTTAATGACAGGTGAGCAGTTCTTC.

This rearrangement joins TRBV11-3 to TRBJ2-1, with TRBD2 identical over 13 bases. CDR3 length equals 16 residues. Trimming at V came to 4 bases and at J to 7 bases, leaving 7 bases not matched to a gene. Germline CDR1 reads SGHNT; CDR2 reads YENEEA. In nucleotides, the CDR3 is TGTGCCAGCAGCTCAGCCGCGACTAGCGGGGGGAATGAGCAGTTCTTC. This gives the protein CASSSAATSGGNEQFF.

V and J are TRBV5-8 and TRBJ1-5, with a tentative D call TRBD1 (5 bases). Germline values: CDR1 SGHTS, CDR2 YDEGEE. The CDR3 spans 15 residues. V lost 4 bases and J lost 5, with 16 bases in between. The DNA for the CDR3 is TGTGCCAGCAGCGGGGGGGTGGTCGGTGATCAGCCCCAGCATTTT. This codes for CASSGGVVGDQPQHF.

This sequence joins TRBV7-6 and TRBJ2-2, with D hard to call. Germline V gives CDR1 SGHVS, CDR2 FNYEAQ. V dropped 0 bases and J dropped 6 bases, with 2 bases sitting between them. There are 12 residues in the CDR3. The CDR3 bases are TGTGCCAGCAGCTTAGCAGCCGGGGAGCTGTTTTTT. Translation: CASSLAAGELFF. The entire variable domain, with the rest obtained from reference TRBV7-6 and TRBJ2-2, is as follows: GAGVSQSPRYKVTKRGQDVALRCDPISGHVSLYWYRQALGQGPEFLTYFNYEAQQDKSGLPNDRFSAERPEGSISTLTIQRTEQRDSAMYRCASSLAAGELFFGEGSRLTVL.

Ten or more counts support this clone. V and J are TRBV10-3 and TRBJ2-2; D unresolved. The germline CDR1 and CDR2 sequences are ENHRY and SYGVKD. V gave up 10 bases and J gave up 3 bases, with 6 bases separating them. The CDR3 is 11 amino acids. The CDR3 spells CATEDTGELFF. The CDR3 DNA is TGTGCCACCGAGGACACCGGGGAGCTGTTTTTT.

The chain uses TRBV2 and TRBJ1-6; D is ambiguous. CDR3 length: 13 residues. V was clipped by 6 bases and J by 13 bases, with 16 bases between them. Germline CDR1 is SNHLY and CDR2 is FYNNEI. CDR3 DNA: TGTGCCAGCAGCGCCGTTGTTTTGAGGCCCCTCCACTTT. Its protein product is CASSAVVLRPLHF. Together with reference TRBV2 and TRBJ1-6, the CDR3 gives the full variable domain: EPEVTQTPSHQVTQMGQEVILRCVPISNHLYFYWYRQILGQKVEFLVSFYNNEISEKSEIFDDQFSVERPDGSNFTLKIRSTKLEDSAMYFCASSAVVLRPLHFGNGTRLTVT.

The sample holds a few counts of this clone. DNA of the CDR3: TGCGCCAGCAGCTTGTGGGGACAGGGCACAGATACGCAGTATTTT. It codes for CASSLWGQGTDTQYF. The chain combines TRBV5-1 with TRBJ2-3; 8 positions agree with TRBD1. CDR3 length: 15 amino acids. With V trimmed by 1 base and J by 1 base, 2 bases remained unmatched. Looked up from germline, CDR1 is SGHRS and CDR2 is YFSETQ.

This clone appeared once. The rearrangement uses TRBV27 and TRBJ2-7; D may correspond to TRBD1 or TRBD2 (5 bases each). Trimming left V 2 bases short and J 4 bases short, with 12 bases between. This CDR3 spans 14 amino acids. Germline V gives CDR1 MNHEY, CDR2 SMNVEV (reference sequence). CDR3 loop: CASSLRIGAYEQYF. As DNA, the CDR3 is TGTGCCAGCAGTTTACGTATCGGGGCTTACGAGCAGTACTTC.

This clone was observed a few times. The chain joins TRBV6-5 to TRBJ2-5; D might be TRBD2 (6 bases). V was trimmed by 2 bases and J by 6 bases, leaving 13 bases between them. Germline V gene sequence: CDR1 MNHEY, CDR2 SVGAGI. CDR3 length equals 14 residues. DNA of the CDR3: TGTGCCAGCAGTTACGATGCAGGAGGGAAGACCCAGTACTTC. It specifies CASSYDAGGKTQYF.

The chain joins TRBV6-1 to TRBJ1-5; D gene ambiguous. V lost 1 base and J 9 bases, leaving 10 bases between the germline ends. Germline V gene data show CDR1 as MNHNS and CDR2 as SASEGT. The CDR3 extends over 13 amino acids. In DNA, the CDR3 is TGTGCCAGCAGTGAAGAAGTATCGCTGCCCCAGCATTTT. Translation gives CASSEEVSLPQHF.

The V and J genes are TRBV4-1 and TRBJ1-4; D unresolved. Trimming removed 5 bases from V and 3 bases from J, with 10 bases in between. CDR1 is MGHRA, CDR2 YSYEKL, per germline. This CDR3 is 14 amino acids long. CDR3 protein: CASSGGRANEKLFF. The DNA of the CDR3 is TGCGCCAGCAGCGGAGGACGGGCTAATGAAAAACTGTTTTTT.

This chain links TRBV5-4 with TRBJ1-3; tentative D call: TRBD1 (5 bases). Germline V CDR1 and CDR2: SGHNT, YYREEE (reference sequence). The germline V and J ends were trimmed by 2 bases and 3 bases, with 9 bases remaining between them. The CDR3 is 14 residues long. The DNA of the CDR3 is TGTGCCAGCAGCTTCTGGGGGGGTGGAAACACCATATATTTT. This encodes CASSFWGGGNTIYF.

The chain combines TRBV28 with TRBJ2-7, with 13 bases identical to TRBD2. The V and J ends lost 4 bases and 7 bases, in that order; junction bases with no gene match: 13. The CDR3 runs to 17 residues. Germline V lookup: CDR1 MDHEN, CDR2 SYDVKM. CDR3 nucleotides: TGTGCCAGCAGTTCTACGGAGGGACTAGCGGGATTTAGGGAGCAGTACTTC. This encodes CASSSTEGLAGFREQYF.

CDR3 loop: CASSSEFTGELFF. The CDR3 nucleotides are TGTGCCAGCAGTTCTGAGTTCACCGGGGAGCTGTTTTTT. This chain uses TRBV6-5 with TRBJ2-2; D remains ambiguous. CDR3 length equals 13 residues. Per the germline V gene, CDR1 is MNHEY and CDR2 is SVGAGI. V lost 4 bases and J lost 4, with 7 bases in between.

The CDR3 region has the DNA TGCAGCGTTGAAGGTAGCGTAGGCACAGATACGCAGTATTTT. It encodes CSVEGSVGTDTQYF. V is TRBV29-1 and J is TRBJ2-3; D possibly corresponds to TRBD2 (5 bases). CDR3 length equals 14 residues. Trimming removed 1 base from V and 1 base from J, with 9 bases in between. Germline loops: CDR1 SQVTM, CDR2 ANQGSEA.